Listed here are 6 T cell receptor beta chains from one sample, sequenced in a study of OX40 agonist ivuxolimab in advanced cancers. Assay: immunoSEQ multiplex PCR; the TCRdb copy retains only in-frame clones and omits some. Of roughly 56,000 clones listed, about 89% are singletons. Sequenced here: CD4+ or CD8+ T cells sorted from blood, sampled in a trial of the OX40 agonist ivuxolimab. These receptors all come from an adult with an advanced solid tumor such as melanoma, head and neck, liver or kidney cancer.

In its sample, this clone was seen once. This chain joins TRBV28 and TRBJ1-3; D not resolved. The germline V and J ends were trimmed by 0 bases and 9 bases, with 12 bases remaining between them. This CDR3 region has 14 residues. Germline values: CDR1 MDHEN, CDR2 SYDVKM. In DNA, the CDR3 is TGTGCCAGCAGTTTATGGGGTACGGAGGGCACCATATATTTT. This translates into CASSLWGTEGTIYF.

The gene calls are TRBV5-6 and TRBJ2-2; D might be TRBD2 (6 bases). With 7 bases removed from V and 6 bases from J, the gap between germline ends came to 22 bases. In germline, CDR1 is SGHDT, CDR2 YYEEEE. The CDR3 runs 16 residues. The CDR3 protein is CASVGMGSGFPGELFF. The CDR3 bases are TGTGCCAGCGTGGGGATGGGTAGCGGTTTTCCCGGGGAGCTGTTTTTT.

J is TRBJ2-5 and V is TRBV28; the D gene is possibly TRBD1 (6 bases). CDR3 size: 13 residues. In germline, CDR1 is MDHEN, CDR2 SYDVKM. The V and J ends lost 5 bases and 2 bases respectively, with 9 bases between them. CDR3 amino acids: CASSTGIQETQYF. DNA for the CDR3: TGTGCCAGCAGTACAGGGATTCAAGAGACCCAGTACTTC.

The CDR3 is CASSIRGTYSGNTIYF. The CDR3, as DNA: TGTGCCAGCAGTATACGGGGGACGTACTCTGGAAACACCATATATTTT. The chain couples TRBV28 to TRBJ1-3, with D maybe TRBD1 (5 bases). Germline-derived CDR1 and CDR2 are MDHEN and SYDVKM. Trimming shortened V by 5 bases and J by 0 bases, and 14 bases separated the two germline ends. This CDR3 comprises 16 residues.

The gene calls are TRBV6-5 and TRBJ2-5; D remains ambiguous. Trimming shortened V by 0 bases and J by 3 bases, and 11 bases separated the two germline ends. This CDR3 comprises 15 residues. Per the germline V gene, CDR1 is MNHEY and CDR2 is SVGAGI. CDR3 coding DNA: TGTGCCAGCAGTTACTCGAAGAGATGGGAAGAGACCCAGTACTTC. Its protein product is CASSYSKRWEETQYF.

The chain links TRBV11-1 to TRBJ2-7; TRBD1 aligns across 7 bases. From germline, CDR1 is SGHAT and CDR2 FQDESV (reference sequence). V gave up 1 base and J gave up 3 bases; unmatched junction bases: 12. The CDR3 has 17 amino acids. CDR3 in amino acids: CASSLDKGVQGDYEQYF. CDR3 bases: TGTGCCAGCAGCTTAGACAAAGGGGTTCAGGGGGACTACGAGCAGTACTTC.